These T cell receptor beta chains were read from a single sample in a study of identical twins. MiXCR, applied by TCRdb to the 5' RACE reads, yields one record per CDR3 protein. The sample has under 800,000 distinct CDR3 sequences, 21% seen once. These data also featured in a second study, about T cells expressing NK-cell markers.

Sequences were obtained from PBMCs. These receptor sequences come from a woman aged 18-29 years in good health. The CDR3 runs from the conserved cysteine through the conserved F or W. A D gene is named only where the DNA matches it firmly. A row's size may be missing; if present it is once, few, many or a size class.

j_call,d_call,v_call,clone_size,cdr3_aa,cdr3_nt
TRBJ2-1,TRBD2,TRBV14,once,CASSQGLSGAGYEQFF,TGTGCCAGCAGCCAAGGGCTTAGCGGGGCCGGCTATGAGCAGTTCTTC
TRBJ2-7,TRBD2,TRBV9,.,CASSPASGDYDYEQYF,TGTGCCAGCAGCCCCGCCAGCGGGGACTATGACTACGAGCAGTACTTC
TRBJ1-1,.,TRBV25-1,.,CASSGRQAASEAFF,TGTGCCAGCAGTGGCAGACAGGCCGCTTCTGAAGCTTTCTTT
TRBJ1-5,TRBD1,TRBV20-1,.,CSARTGRGDQPQHF,TGCAGTGCCAGGACAGGGCGAGGGGATCAGCCCCAGCATTTT
TRBJ1-6,.,TRBV7-2,.,CASRPDSYNSPLHF,TGTGCCAGCAGACCAGATTCCTATAATTCACCCCTCCACTTT
TRBJ2-1,TRBD2,TRBV3-1,.,CASRGTSGRAGEQFF,TGTGCCAGCAGGGGGACTAGCGGGAGGGCAGGTGAGCAGTTCTTC
TRBJ2-3,.,TRBV5-6,few,CASSLVGLRPGTQYF,TGTGCCAGCAGCTTGGTAGGCCTACGCCCCGGTACGCAGTATTTT
TRBJ2-7,TRBD2,TRBV7-2,few,CASRRLAGVHEQYF,TGTGCCAGCCGTCGACTAGCGGGAGTCCACGAGCAGTACTTT
TRBJ1-1,TRBD1,TRBV18,.,CASSPRTGTGGSEAFF,TGTGCCAGCTCACCAAGGACCGGGACAGGGGGGAGTGAAGCTTTCTTT
TRBJ1-3,.,TRBV29-1,few,CSVAGDTDTIYF,TGCAGCGTTGCAGGGGATACGGACACCATATATTTT
TRBJ2-7,.,TRBV6-5,.,CASSFLGVGGRVNEQYF,TGTGCCAGCAGTTTCCTCGGGGTAGGGGGGCGCGTCAACGAGCAGTACTTC
TRBJ2-1,.,TRBV5-1,few,CASSPRTRVVEQFF,TGCGCCAGCAGCCCGAGAACCAGGGTTGTCGAGCAGTTCTTC
TRBJ2-3,TRBD2,TRBV18,.,CASSPPGLAGVDTQYF,TGTGCCAGCTCACCACCGGGACTAGCGGGAGTCGATACGCAGTATTTT
TRBJ2-7,.,TRBV25-1,few,CATSSDRGEQYF,TGTGCCACCAGTTCCGACCGGGGCGAGCAGTACTTC
TRBJ2-7,.,TRBV5-1,many,CASSFGTGLYEQYF,TGCGCCAGCAGCTTCGGAACAGGCCTTTACGAGCAGTACTTC
TRBJ1-2,.,TRBV7-9,few,CASSFSLRPNSGYGYTF,TGTGCCAGCAGCTTCTCTCTACGACCGAACTCTGGCTATGGCTACACCTTC
TRBJ2-5,TRBD2,TRBV20-1,few,CSVYPPLLAGVETQYF,TGCAGTGTTTACCCTCCTCTGCTAGCGGGGGTAGAGACCCAGTACTTC
TRBJ1-2,TRBD1,TRBV20-1,.,CSARRGQGSPYYGYTF,TGCAGTGCTAGACGGGGACAGGGATCCCCCTACTATGGCTACACCTTC
TRBJ1-2,.,TRBV20-1,.,CSAPTGSYGYTF,TGCAGTGCGCCCACAGGCAGCTATGGCTACACCTTC
TRBJ2-7,.,TRBV20-1,.,CSAQTPGSSYEQYF,TGCAGTGCTCAGACCCCAGGAAGCTCCTACGAGCAGTACTTC
TRBJ1-6,.,TRBV6-1,many,CASSLVGGDSPLHF,TGTGCCAGCAGTCTTGTAGGGGGTGATTCGCCCCTCCACTTT
TRBJ1-2,.,TRBV12-3/TRBV12-4,few,CASWEGRDLGYTF,TGTGCCAGCTGGGAGGGGCGGGACCTTGGCTACACCTTC
TRBJ2-2,.,TRBV7-9,.,CASSFKSSSIGGELFF,TGTGCCAGCAGCTTTAAAAGTTCGTCCATTGGCGGGGAGCTGTTTTTT
TRBJ2-2,.,TRBV5-1,many,CASRRHQDTGELFF,TGCGCCAGCAGAAGACACCAGGACACCGGGGAGCTGTTTTTT
TRBJ1-5,.,TRBV6-2/TRBV6-3,.,CASSPTRDDVRNQPQHF,TGTGCCAGCAGCCCTACCCGGGACGACGTGCGCAATCAGCCCCAGCATTTT
TRBJ2-6,TRBD1,TRBV10-3,few,CAISERGQGSGANVLTF,TGTGCCATCAGTGAGAGGGGGCAGGGCTCTGGGGCCAACGTCCTGACTTTC
TRBJ2-1,TRBD2,TRBV7-2,few,CASSSSPSGSRNEQFF,TGTGCCAGCAGCTCCTCGCCTAGCGGGAGTCGGAATGAGCAGTTCTTC
TRBJ2-1,TRBD2,TRBV20-1,many,CSAGRGAENYNEQFF,TGCAGTGCGGGGCGGGGGGCTGAGAACTACAATGAGCAGTTCTTC
TRBJ1-2,TRBD1,TRBV12-3/TRBV12-4,few,CASSTRQGTGYTF,TGTGCCAGCAGTACTCGACAGGGAACTGGCTACACCTTC
TRBJ2-1,.,TRBV4-3,.,CASSQESQINEQFF,TGCGCCAGCAGCCAAGAGAGTCAGATCAATGAGCAGTTCTTC
TRBJ2-5,TRBD2,TRBV20-1,.,CSAIAPAGTQETQYF,TGCAGTGCTATAGCTCCAGCGGGGACGCAAGAGACCCAGTACTTC
TRBJ2-7,.,TRBV5-6,many,CASSLGYSQTYEQYF,TGTGCCAGCAGCTTGGGATACAGCCAAACCTACGAGCAGTACTTC
TRBJ2-2,.,TRBV5-1,.,CASSLSVATGELFF,TGCGCCAGCAGCTTGTCCGTGGCCACCGGGGAGCTGTTTTTT
TRBJ2-1,TRBD2,TRBV20-1,many,CSASPTSGGHNEQFF,TGCAGTGCTAGCCCGACTAGCGGGGGACACAATGAGCAGTTCTTC
TRBJ2-1,.,TRBV12-3/TRBV12-4,.,CASSSGPRGGDEQFF,TGTGCCAGCAGTTCCGGGCCCAGGGGTGGGGATGAGCAGTTCTTC
TRBJ2-3,.,TRBV12-3/TRBV12-4,few,CASSLRTGGASDTQYF,TGTGCCAGCAGTTTAAGGACTGGGGGGGCCTCAGATACGCAGTATTTT
TRBJ2-3,.,TRBV5-4,.,CATAQRSTDTQYF,TGTGCCACCGCACAGAGGAGCACAGATACGCAGTATTTT
TRBJ2-7,.,TRBV3-1,.,CASSPFVQGTAEQYF,TGTGCCAGCAGCCCCTTTGTACAGGGAACGGCCGAGCAGTACTTC
TRBJ2-1,.,TRBV7-2,.,CASSPQQAIGVEQFF,TGTGCCAGCAGCCCACAACAGGCGATCGGGGTTGAGCAGTTCTTC
TRBJ2-7,TRBD1,TRBV10-3,.,CAIASSGTGTYEQYF,TGTGCCATAGCGTCATCCGGGACAGGAACCTACGAGCAGTACTTC
TRBJ2-7,TRBD1,TRBV3-1,.,CASSQGTGQYF,TGTGCCAGCAGCCAAGGGACAGGGCAGTACTTC
TRBJ2-5,.,TRBV5-4,many,CASSLVTGGGQTQYF,TGTGCCAGCAGCTTGGTAACAGGGGGGGGTCAGACCCAGTACTTC
TRBJ2-2,.,TRBV5-1,.,CASSLGPGDTGELFF,TGCGCCAGCAGCTTGGGTCCAGGGGACACCGGGGAGCTGTTTTTT
TRBJ2-3,.,TRBV7-9,.,CASSSFNRLADTQYF,TGTGCCAGCAGCTCGTTTAACCGTTTAGCAGATACGCAGTATTTT
TRBJ2-3,.,TRBV15,.,CATSRGQGYADTQYF,TGTGCCACCAGCAGAGGTCAGGGTTACGCAGATACGCAGTATTTT
TRBJ2-7,.,TRBV7-9,.,CASSLTGKTYEQYF,TGTGCCAGCAGCTTAACCGGGAAAACCTACGAGCAGTACTTC
TRBJ2-7,.,TRBV18,few,CASSPSLEGEGSEQYF,TGTGCCAGCTCACCGTCCCTGGAGGGGGAAGGAAGCGAGCAGTACTTC
TRBJ2-7,.,TRBV18,.,CASSHAWGTQGGEQYF,TGTGCCAGCTCACATGCCTGGGGGACACAAGGTGGTGAGCAGTACTTC
TRBJ2-2,.,TRBV10-3,.,CATGDRNTGELFF,TGTGCCACCGGAGACAGGAACACCGGGGAGCTGTTTTTT
TRBJ1-1,.,TRBV20-1,few,CSALDGGNTEAFF,TGCAGTGCGCTGGACGGAGGGAACACTGAAGCTTTCTTT
TRBJ2-7,TRBD2,TRBV6-1,few,CASSARLASYEQYF,TGTGCCAGCAGCGCAAGACTAGCTTCCTACGAGCAGTACTTC
TRBJ2-5,.,TRBV12-3/TRBV12-4,.,CASSHGPLNASQYF,TGTGCCAGCAGCCATGGGCCACTTAATGCGTCTCAGTACTTC